This TCR beta chain stems from a study of blood T cell repertoires in COVID-19. TCRdb's table, derived via immunoSEQ multiplex PCR, lists solely in-frame clones and lacks some. The sample holds about 130,000 clones, approximately 84% seen once. After removal of 3 bases from V and 9 bases from J, the junction contained 8 bases not matched to a gene. CDR1 and CDR2 (germline): GTSNPN, SVGIG (reference sequence). This CDR3 is built from 14 residues. This TCR was recovered from a man aged 65 to 85 with acute or convalescent COVID-19. This chain joins TRBV30 and TRBJ1-4; 9 nucleotides agree with TRBD1. Sequenced input: peripheral blood. The CDR3 region has the DNA TGTGCCTGGAGCCCCAGGGACAGGGCGAAAAAACTGTTTTTT. It is translated as CAWSPRDRAKKLFF.